One sample yielded the 13 T cell receptor beta chains listed below, sequenced in a study of T cells in localized non-small cell lung cancer. Some clones are missing from TCRdb's copy, which holds only in-frame ones; the method was immunoSEQ multiplex PCR. Of about 11,000 clones in the sample, around four fifths were seen once. Here the sequenced sample was peripheral blood mononuclear cells, taken before any cancer treatment. The receptors here all came from an older female donor with stage II lung adenocarcinoma.

The chain recombines TRBV10-3 with TRBJ1-5; TRBD1 might be the D (6 bases). The CDR3 length is 16 residues. From germline, CDR1 is ENHRY and CDR2 SYGVKD. Trimming stripped 3 bases from V and 3 bases from J, with 15 bases between. The CDR3 nucleotides are TGTGCCATCAGTGAAGGGAGAGGACAGTTCAATCAGCCCCAGCATTTT. Translating it yields CAISEGRGQFNQPQHF.

This clone was counted between two and nine times. The V gene is TRBV6-1, the J gene TRBJ1-4; D uncertain. V shed 2 bases and J shed 0 bases, with 7 bases lying between them. The germline CDR1 and CDR2 sequences are MNHNS and SASEGT. CDR3 length: 15 residues. The CDR3 reads CASSEIGATNEKLFF. CDR3 in DNA: TGTGCCAGCAGTGAAATCGGAGCAACTAATGAAAAACTGTTTTTT.

V usage is TRBV7-2 and J usage is TRBJ2-1; TRBD2 matches at 10 bases. Germline CDR1 reads SGHTA; CDR2 reads FQGNSA. J lost 6 bases, V lost 1 base, and 9 bases had no gene match. This CDR3 contains 17 residues. The CDR3 sequence is CASSLVGTSAFSNEQFF. In DNA, the CDR3 is TGTGCCAGCAGCTTAGTGGGGACTAGCGCCTTTAGCAATGAGCAGTTCTTC.

The chain combines TRBV11-2 with TRBJ2-1; 7 positions match TRBD2. Looked up from germline, CDR1 is SGHAT and CDR2 is FQNNGV. The CDR3 covers 14 residues. Trimming cost V 5 bases and J 10 bases; bases outside gene matches: 11. The chain's CDR3 is CASSPRGTRGEQFF. The CDR3 DNA reads TGTGCCAGCAGCCCGCGAGGTACGCGGGGGGAGCAGTTCTTC.

The CDR3 loop is CASSRGWTDTQYF. The CDR3 bases are TGTGCCAGCAGCAGGGGGTGGACAGATACGCAGTATTTT. The chain uses TRBV28 and TRBJ2-3; 7 bases agree with TRBD1. V was pared by 6 bases and J by 3 bases, with 3 bases of the junction left unmatched. The CDR3 consists of 13 residues. CDR1 is MDHEN, CDR2 SYDVKM, per germline.

The chain employs TRBV6-6 and TRBJ2-1, with TRBD1 as a possible D gene (5 bases). V was cut by 5 bases and J by 4 bases, with 9 bases left in between. CDR3 length equals 13 residues. Germline values: CDR1 MNHNY, CDR2 SVGAGI (reference sequence). The CDR3 DNA reads as TGTGCCAGCAGTATCGACAGTTACAATGAGCAGTTCTTC. As protein: CASSIDSYNEQFF.

This clone occurred a few times. V usage is TRBV2 and J usage is TRBJ2-7; D is uncertain. CDR3 length equals 11 residues. The germline V gene encodes CDR1 SNHLY and CDR2 FYNNEI. V dropped 3 bases and J dropped 8 bases, with 8 bases sitting between them. The CDR3 coding sequence is TGTGCCAGCAGTGATAGGCCACAGCAGTACTTC. This codes for CASSDRPQQYF.

The chain carries TRBV30 and TRBJ1-4, with a tentative D call TRBD1 (5 bases). The germline gives CDR1 GTSNPN, CDR2 SVGIG (reference sequence). This CDR3 is built from 17 residues. V lost 0 bases and J lost 6, with 20 bases in between. The CDR3 spells CAWSVKGRTWGYEKLFF. The CDR3 bases are TGTGCCTGGAGTGTAAAGGGGAGGACTTGGGGGTATGAAAAACTGTTTTTT.

This chain joins TRBV28 and TRBJ1-5; D call uncertain. This CDR3 region has 15 residues. V was shortened by 4 bases and J by 6 bases, with 16 bases between the two germline ends. Germline CDR1 reads MDHEN; CDR2 reads SYDVKM. CDR3 sequence (DNA): TGTGCCAGCAGTTCTCCAGCTGTGGGGAGTCAGCCCCAGCATTTT. Its translation: CASSSPAVGSQPQHF.

This chain joins TRBV6-5 and TRBJ1-1, with D possibly matching TRBD1 (6 bases). The CDR3 has 15 residues. The V gene lost 3 bases and the J gene lost 4 bases, with 15 bases spanning the gap. Germline CDR1 reads MNHEY; CDR2 reads SVGAGI. Here the CDR3 reads CASSYSGGEGTEAFF. The CDR3 DNA is TGTGCCAGCAGTTATTCCGGGGGCGAGGGCACTGAAGCTTTCTTT.

The J gene is TRBJ2-7, the V gene TRBV5-1; the match to TRBD2 covers 14 bases. Germline V lookup: CDR1 SGHRS, CDR2 YFSETQ. J gave up 2 bases and V 0 bases, and 7 bases lay outside the gene matches. CDR3 length: 18 amino acids. The DNA for the CDR3 is TGCGCCAGCAGCTTGGGACTAGCGGGAGGGCCGTTTACCTACGAGCAGTACTTC. Its protein is CASSLGLAGGPFTYEQYF.

V gene TRBV5-1 combines with J gene TRBJ2-1; 12 positions agree with TRBD2. CDR3 length: 15 amino acids. Germline V gene data show CDR1 as SGHRS and CDR2 as YFSETQ. With V trimmed by 3 bases and J by 9 bases, 7 bases remained unmatched. The chain's CDR3 is CASSYLAGGPGEQFF. The CDR3 coding sequence is TGCGCCAGCAGCTACCTAGCGGGGGGGCCCGGTGAGCAGTTCTTC. The full variable domain, with the rest looked up from reference TRBV5-1 and TRBJ2-1, is KAGVTQTPRYLIKTRGQQVTLSCSPISGHRSVSWYQQTPGQGLQFLFEYFSETQRNKGNFPGRFSGRQFSNSRSEMNVSTLELGDSALYLCASSYLAGGPGEQFFGPGTRLTVL.

This sequence joins TRBV4-2 and TRBJ1-2; tentatively, D is TRBD1 (5 bases). Germline CDR1 and CDR2: LGHNA and YNFKEQ. This CDR3 region has 15 residues. V dropped 1 base and J dropped 6 bases, with 15 bases sitting between them. DNA of the CDR3: TGTGCCAGCAGCCAAGTCGGGCAGGGATTCAATGGCTACACCTTC. Protein sequence: CASSQVGQGFNGYTF.